This passage covers 18 T cell receptor beta chains from one sample sequenced in a study of T cell responses to AZD1222 COVID-19 vaccine. This table comes from immunoSEQ multiplex PCR, and its TCRdb copy is limited to in-frame clones, with some not included. The sample lists around 140,000 clones; 91% were seen once. The input for sequencing was peripheral blood, taken 28 days after the second AZD1222 dose. The receptors were gathered from an adult who received the AZD1222 COVID-19 vaccine.

The chain joins TRBV29-1 to TRBJ2-5; D may be TRBD2 (6 bases). The CDR3 runs to 12 residues. From germline, CDR1 is SQVTM and CDR2 ANQGSEA. Trimming removed 5 bases from V and 1 base from J, with 8 bases in between. The CDR3 DNA sequence: TGCAGCGTTATAGCGGCCCAAGAGACCCAGTACTTC. Translation gives CSVIAAQETQYF.

The rearrangement links TRBV6-5 to TRBJ2-1; D is perhaps TRBD2 (7 bases). V lost 4 bases to trimming and J lost 6 bases, with 13 bases between them. The CDR3 is 14 residues long. Germline V CDR1 and CDR2: MNHEY, SVGAGI. This CDR3 reads CASSSGGPINEQFF. In DNA, the CDR3 is TGTGCCAGCAGTTCCGGGGGGCCCATCAATGAGCAGTTCTTC.

The V gene is TRBV7-9, the J gene TRBJ2-2; 8 bases agree with TRBD1. Germline trimming cut 5 bases from V and 3 bases from J; bases unmatched to any gene: 5. Per germline, CDR1 SEHNR and CDR2 FQNEAQ (reference sequence). This CDR3 has 15 amino acids. The CDR3 DNA follows: TGTGCCAGCAGCACAGGGGGAGTGGACACCGGGGAGCTGTTTTTT. Its protein is CASSTGGVDTGELFF.

The gene calls are TRBV12-3 or TRBV12-4 and TRBJ1-5; no reliable D call. This CDR3 region has 13 residues. With 8 bases removed from V and 5 bases from J, the gap between germline ends came to 13 bases. The CDR3 nucleotides read TGTGCCAGCTCATTCGGGCAGTATCAGCCCCAGCATTTT. Its protein product is CASSFGQYQPQHF.

V usage is TRBV29-1 and J usage is TRBJ1-5; TRBD1 aligns across 7 bases. This CDR3 comprises 14 residues. With V trimmed by 3 bases and J by 5 bases, 7 bases remained unmatched. Germline V gene sequence: CDR1 SQVTM, CDR2 ANQGSEA. The CDR3 nucleotides read TGCAGCGTTGATAGTGGGACAGCGGATCAGCCCCAGCATTTT. Protein sequence: CSVDSGTADQPQHF.

The chain recombines TRBV13 with TRBJ1-1; 12 nucleotides line up with TRBD1. The germline gives CDR1 PRHDT, CDR2 FYEKMQ (reference sequence). The V gene end was trimmed by 5 bases and the J gene end by 3 bases; junction bases not matched to a gene: 10. CDR3 size: 17 residues. CDR3 sequence: CASSPKGTGGPHTEAFF. DNA of the CDR3: TGTGCCAGCAGCCCAAAAGGGACAGGGGGCCCCCACACTGAAGCTTTCTTT. The variable domain in full, completed from reference TRBV13 and TRBJ1-1, reads AAGVIQSPRHLIKEKRETATLKCYPIPRHDTVYWYQQGPGQDPQFLISFYEKMQSDKGSIPDRFSAQQFSDYHSELNMSSLELGDSALYFCASSPKGTGGPHTEAFFGQGTRLTVV.

The V and J genes are TRBV12-5 and TRBJ1-3; D is undetermined. Deletions cut 1 base from V and 4 bases from J, with 11 bases between. This CDR3 is built from 15 residues. Germline loops: CDR1 LGHNT, CDR2 FRNRAP. CDR3 in amino acids: CASGLGSPPGNTIYF. The CDR3 nucleotides read TGTGCTAGTGGTTTGGGCTCCCCACCCGGAAACACCATATATTTT.

The chain combines TRBV6-2 or TRBV6-3 with TRBJ1-1; D is undetermined. This CDR3 has 13 residues. The V end lost 0 bases, the J end lost 7 bases, and 9 bases lay between the germline ends. Germline V gene lookup returns CDR1 MNHEY and CDR2 SVGEGT. For the CDR3, the DNA is TGTGCCAGCAGTTACTCTACGGGAGGTGAAGCTTTCTTT. Protein sequence: CASSYSTGGEAFF.

This clone was observed a few times. V and J are TRBV2 and TRBJ2-7, with TRBD1 identical over 7 bases. The CDR3 is 16 amino acids. The junction had 9 bases not matched to a gene; V was cut back by 2 bases and J by 2 bases. Germline V lookup: CDR1 SNHLY, CDR2 FYNNEI. In DNA form, the CDR3 reads TGTGCCAGCAGTGAATTTAGTGGACAGGCCACCTACGAGCAGTACTTC. Protein product: CASSEFSGQATYEQYF.

This chain uses TRBV9 with TRBJ1-6, with TRBD1 matching over 7 bases. Unmatched junction bases numbered 3, after V lost 7 bases and J lost 5 bases. Germline V gene sequence: CDR1 SGDLS, CDR2 YYNGEE. The CDR3 runs 13 residues. Here the CDR3 reads CASGDSHNSPLHF. CDR3 nucleotides: TGTGCCAGCGGGGACAGCCATAATTCACCCCTCCACTTT.

V and J are TRBV20-1 and TRBJ1-1; D is uncertain. Germline values: CDR1 DFQATT, CDR2 SNEGSKA (reference sequence). The CDR3 totals 12 residues. V lost 3 bases, J lost 5 bases, and 10 bases lay in between. CDR3 region: CSASPVRTEAFF. CDR3 DNA: TGCAGTGCTAGTCCCGTGAGAACTGAAGCTTTCTTT.

J is TRBJ1-2 and V is TRBV19, with D maybe TRBD1 (6 bases). In germline, CDR1 is LNHDA, CDR2 SQIVND (reference sequence). The V gene lost 6 bases and the J gene lost 0 bases, with 14 bases spanning the gap. This CDR3 is built from 15 residues. Here the CDR3 reads CASRETGRANYGYTF. CDR3 nucleotides: TGTGCCAGTAGAGAAACAGGGAGAGCTAACTATGGCTACACCTTC.

The chain links TRBV6-5 to TRBJ1-1, with 7 bases identical to TRBD1. V lost 9 bases to trimming and J lost 0 bases; unmatched junction nucleotides: 4. CDR1 is MNHEY, CDR2 SVGAGI, per germline. The CDR3 covers 13 residues. CDR3 region: CASRDSMNTEAFF. The CDR3 DNA is TGTGCCAGTCGGGACAGCATGAACACTGAAGCTTTCTTT.

The chain is built from TRBV19 and TRBJ1-5, with D maybe TRBD1 (5 bases). V was shortened by 6 bases and J by 9 bases, with 21 bases between the two germline ends. The CDR3 covers 15 residues. Germline values: CDR1 LNHDA, CDR2 SQIVND (reference sequence). CDR3 DNA: TGTGCCAGTAGCCCCATGCTCGACAGTCTAGGGCCCCAGCATTTT. Its translation is CASSPMLDSLGPQHF.

DNA of the CDR3: TGCGCCAGCAGCGTCGTCAGGGGGCTCAACACCGGGGAGCTGTTTTTT. Its translation: CASSVVRGLNTGELFF. The genes are TRBV4-1 and TRBJ2-2; 8 bases align to TRBD1. Unmatched junction bases numbered 7, after V lost 5 bases and J lost 2 bases. CDR1 is MGHRA, CDR2 YSYEKL, per germline. The CDR3 loop spans 16 amino acids.

This chain links TRBV11-3 with TRBJ1-6; TRBD1 is a possible D gene (5 bases). The germline V and J ends were trimmed by 2 bases and 8 bases, with 19 bases remaining between them. The CDR3 has 17 residues. In germline, CDR1 is SGHNT, CDR2 YENEEA. CDR3 coding DNA: TGTGCCAGCAGCTTATTCAACGAGGGGATACCTGATTCACCCCTCCACTTT. Residues: CASSLFNEGIPDSPLHF.

The chain couples TRBV6-5 to TRBJ2-5; D is perhaps TRBD2 (6 bases). From germline, CDR1 is MNHEY and CDR2 SVGAGI. Trimming took off 0 bases at V and 4 bases at J, with 12 bases between the two ends. The CDR3 consists of 15 residues. DNA for the CDR3: TGTGCCAGCAGTTACTCCGGGGTGGGGGGAGAGACCCAGTACTTC. It is translated as CASSYSGVGGETQYF.

The J gene is TRBJ2-3, the V gene TRBV5-4; a possible D gene is TRBD1 (5 bases). The CDR3 runs to 14 residues. The V gene's germline CDR1 is SGHNT and CDR2 YYREEE (reference sequence). Trimming left V 2 bases short and J 0 bases short, with 7 bases between. CDR3 in amino acids: CASSFQGSTDTQYF. As DNA, the CDR3 is TGTGCCAGCAGCTTCCAGGGTAGCACAGATACGCAGTATTTT.